These 4 T cell receptor beta chains originate from one sample sequenced in a study of OX40 agonist ivuxolimab in advanced cancers. Profiling relied on immunoSEQ multiplex PCR, and the TCRdb table lists in-frame clones only, not all of them. The sample lists around 53,000 clones, 84% occurring once. The specimen was CD4+ or CD8+ T cells sorted from blood, collected in a trial of the OX40 agonist ivuxolimab. The receptor source for this set is an adult with an advanced solid tumor such as melanoma, head and neck, liver or kidney cancer.

The rearrangement uses TRBV11-2 and TRBJ2-7; TRBD2 aligns across 8 bases. Germline values: CDR1 SGHAT, CDR2 FQNNGV. The CDR3 covers 13 residues. Trimming cost V 4 bases and J 3 bases; bases outside gene matches: 2. CDR3 sequence: CASSSGGYYEQYF. CDR3 DNA sequence: TGTGCCAGCAGCTCGGGGGGGTACTACGAGCAGTACTTC.

The CDR3 DNA sequence: TGCAGCGTGGTGGGGACGGCCGGGACCTACAATGAGCAGTTCTTC. It encodes CSVVGTAGTYNEQFF. V gene TRBV29-1 combines with J gene TRBJ2-1; D is possibly TRBD1 or TRBD2 (5 bases each). V lost 6 bases and J lost 2, with 17 bases in between. CDR1 is SQVTM, CDR2 ANQGSEA, per germline. CDR3 size: 15 residues.

This clone has a handful of counts. This rearrangement joins TRBV5-1 to TRBJ1-4; 7 positions agree with TRBD1. Germline V gene sequence: CDR1 SGHRS, CDR2 YFSETQ. The trim removed 4 bases at V and 8 bases at J, leaving 11 bases unmatched. The CDR3 totals 15 residues. The CDR3 nucleotides read TGCGCCAGCAGCGCACTGACAGGGAGGGACGAAAAACTGTTTTTT. Translation gives CASSALTGRDEKLFF.

V gene TRBV25-1 combines with J gene TRBJ2-3; D not certain. Germline V gene lookup returns CDR1 MGHDK and CDR2 SYGVNS. V was shortened by 11 bases and J by 2 bases, with 26 bases between the two germline ends. The CDR3 is made up of 17 amino acids. The CDR3 here is CAASKGKWLGATDTQYF. CDR3 nucleotide sequence: TGTGCCGCCAGCAAGGGAAAATGGCTAGGCGCCACAGATACGCAGTATTTT.